This T cell receptor (beta chain) was sequenced during a study of blood T cell repertoires in COVID-19. Per the study methods: Estimation of nucleated cell counts was performed using reference gene primer amplification. Some clones are missing from TCRdb's copy, which holds only in-frame ones; the method was immunoSEQ multiplex PCR. V and J calls and clone size are given by that table; D and trimming were obtained from the DNA. The table lists 130,000 to 150,000 clones, approximately 90% of them singletons, with about 9.4% in the top ten. V lost 6 bases and J lost 5; bases outside the gene matches: 9. CDR3 length: 14 residues. Looked up from germline, CDR1 is MNHEY and CDR2 is SVGAGI.

Input material: peripheral blood. The rearrangement uses TRBV6-5 and TRBJ2-5, with TRBD1 matching over 7 bases. The sequence was obtained from a woman in her fifties or sixties with active or convalescent COVID-19. CDR3 nucleotides: TGTGCCAGCAGCGTCCGACAGGGTTGGGAGACCCAGTACTTC. It translates to CASSVRQGWETQYF.